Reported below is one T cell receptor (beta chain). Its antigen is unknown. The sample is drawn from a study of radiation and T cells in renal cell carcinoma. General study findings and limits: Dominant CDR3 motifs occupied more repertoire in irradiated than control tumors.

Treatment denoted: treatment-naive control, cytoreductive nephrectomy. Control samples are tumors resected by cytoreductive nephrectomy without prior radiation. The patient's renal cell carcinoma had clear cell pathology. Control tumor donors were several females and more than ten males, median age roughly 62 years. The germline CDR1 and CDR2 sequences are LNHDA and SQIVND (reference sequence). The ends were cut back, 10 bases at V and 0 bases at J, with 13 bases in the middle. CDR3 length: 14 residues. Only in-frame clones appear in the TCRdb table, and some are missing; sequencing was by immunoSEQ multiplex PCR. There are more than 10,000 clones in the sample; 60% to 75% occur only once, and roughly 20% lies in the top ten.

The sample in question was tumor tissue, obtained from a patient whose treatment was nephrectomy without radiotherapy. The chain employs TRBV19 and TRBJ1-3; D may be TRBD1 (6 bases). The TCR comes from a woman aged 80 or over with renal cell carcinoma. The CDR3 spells CAIKGGSSGNTIYF. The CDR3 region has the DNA TGTGCCATCAAAGGGGGGTCCTCTGGAAACACCATATATTTT.